The 25 T cell receptor beta chains below all came from one sample that was sequenced in a study of CD4+ T cells in melanoma. Clones were sequenced by immunoSEQ multiplex PCR, and TCRdb holds only the in-frame ones, with some missing. The sample lists roughly 140,000 clones, around 90% occurring once. Receptors originate from a human donor with melanoma.

J is TRBJ1-3 and V is TRBV7-8; D remains unclear. The ends were cut back, 1 base at V and 0 bases at J, with 4 bases in the middle. The germline gives CDR1 SGHVS, CDR2 FQNEAQ. This CDR3 is built from 14 residues. The CDR3 reads CASSLVRSGNTIYF. The CDR3 coding sequence is TGTGCCAGCAGCTTAGTTCGCTCTGGAAACACCATATATTTT. The full variable domain, rest sourced from reference TRBV7-8 and TRBJ1-3, is GAGVSQSPRYKVAKRGQDVALRCDPISGHVSLFWYQQALGQGPEFLTYFQNEAQLDKSGLPSDRFFAERPEGSVSTLKIQRTQQEDSAVYLCASSLVRSGNTIYFGEGSWLTVV.

The chain recombines TRBV6-5 with TRBJ1-2, with a possible D match to TRBD1 (6 bases). The CDR3 sequence is 14 residues long. Germline CDR1 MNHEY, CDR2 SVGAGI. Trimming removed 6 bases from V and 0 bases from J, with 11 bases in between. Here the CDR3 DNA reads TGTGCCAGCAGCTGGACAGAAGCTAACTATGGCTACACCTTC. Translated, it gives CASSWTEANYGYTF.

The rearrangement uses TRBV7-9 and TRBJ1-2, with D perhaps matching TRBD1 (5 bases). V lost 5 bases and J 8 bases, leaving 21 bases between the germline ends. The CDR3 length is 15 residues. CDR1 and CDR2 from the germline V gene are SEHNR and FQNEAQ (reference sequence). CDR3 residues: CASSAMGGRVQGYTF. Written as DNA, the CDR3 is TGTGCCAGCAGCGCGATGGGGGGGAGGGTCCAGGGCTACACCTTC. Combining the CDR3 with reference TRBV7-9 and TRBJ1-2 gives the whole variable domain DTGVSQNPRHKITKRGQNVTFRCDPISEHNRLYWYRQTLGQGPEFLTYFQNEAQLEKSRLLSDRFSAERPKGSFSTLEIQRTEQGDSAMYLCASSAMGGRVQGYTFGSGTRLTVV.

The chain links TRBV20-1 to TRBJ1-5; D is perhaps TRBD1 (6 bases). CDR3 size: 11 residues. Germline CDR1 is DFQATT and CDR2 is SNEGSKA (reference sequence). V shed 6 bases and J shed 11 bases, with 14 bases lying between them. The CDR3 bases are TGCAGTGCCCCGATAGGGACAACCCAGCATTTT. Its translation is CSAPIGTTQHF.

The gene calls are TRBV5-1 and TRBJ1-1; possibly TRBD1 for D (5 bases). The CDR3 is 14 residues long. Germline assignment: CDR1 SGHRS and CDR2 YFSETQ. V was pared by 5 bases and J by 4 bases, with 15 bases between. The CDR3 loop is CASRGQDGGTEAFF. DNA for the CDR3: TGCGCCAGCAGGGGGCAGGACGGGGGCACTGAAGCTTTCTTT.

V is TRBV11-2 and J is TRBJ1-5; TRBD1 is a possible D gene (6 bases). The CDR3 spans 15 residues. In germline, CDR1 is SGHAT, CDR2 FQNNGV. V was clipped by 5 bases and J by 2 bases, with 13 bases between them. This CDR3 is CASSPSGAGNQPQHF. CDR3 in DNA: TGTGCCAGCAGCCCGTCGGGGGCGGGCAATCAGCCCCAGCATTTT.

The rearrangement uses TRBV9 and TRBJ1-1, with a possible D match to TRBD1 (5 bases). CDR3 length equals 16 residues. Germline CDR1 and CDR2: SGDLS and YYNGEE. V lost 3 bases, J lost 0 bases, and 15 bases lay in between. The CDR3 DNA follows: TGTGCCAGCAGCGGCGGGACGCCGGCTATGAACACTGAAGCTTTCTTT. Amino acids: CASSGGTPAMNTEAFF.

This clone was recorded once. This chain joins TRBV5-1 and TRBJ1-3; no clear D. V gave up 0 bases and J gave up 0 bases, with 10 bases separating them. The CDR3 has 16 amino acids. Germline V gene lookup returns CDR1 SGHRS and CDR2 YFSETQ. CDR3 protein: CASSLAPGISGNTIYF. The DNA for the CDR3 is TGCGCCAGCAGCTTGGCCCCGGGGATCTCTGGAAACACCATATATTTT.

The chain recombines TRBV10-2 with TRBJ2-1, with unresolved D. Germline CDR1 and CDR2: WSHSY and SAAADI. CDR3 size: 12 residues. Trimming shortened V by 6 bases and J by 4 bases, and 7 bases separated the two germline ends. In nucleotides, the CDR3 is TGCGCCAGCAGAGCAAATTACAATGAGCAGTTCTTC. Translating gives CASRANYNEQFF.

This chain connects TRBV5-6 to TRBJ2-7; tentatively, D is TRBD2 (6 bases). The CDR3 has 15 amino acids. V lost 4 bases and J 1 base, leaving 15 bases between the germline ends. Germline assignment: CDR1 SGHDT and CDR2 YYEEEE. The CDR3 is CASSLGLTNSYEQYF. DNA for the CDR3: TGTGCCAGCAGCCTGGGACTGACGAATTCCTACGAGCAGTACTTC. The full variable domain, rest sourced from reference TRBV5-6 and TRBJ2-7, is DAGVTQSPTHLIKTRGQQVTLRCSPKSGHDTVSWYQQALGQGPQFIFQYYEEEERQRGNFPDRFSGHQFPNYSSELNVNALLLGDSALYLCASSLGLTNSYEQYFGPGTRLTVT.

The chain couples TRBV27 to TRBJ1-5; D is unclear. This CDR3 has 14 amino acids. The germline gives CDR1 MNHEY, CDR2 SMNVEV (reference sequence). V was cut by 4 bases and J by 7 bases, with 14 bases left in between. The CDR3 DNA reads TGTGCCAGCAGTTCCCTTGGGCCGAGGCAGCCCCAGCATTTT. Its protein is CASSSLGPRQPQHF.

This chain joins TRBV11-2 and TRBJ2-1, with D uncertain. The CDR3 length is 17 residues. Germline loops: CDR1 SGHAT, CDR2 FQNNGV. V dropped 5 bases and J dropped 0 bases, with 17 bases sitting between them. CDR3 region: CASSLDRTSTSYNEQFF. The DNA of the CDR3 is TGTGCCAGCAGCCTGGATCGGACGTCCACCTCCTACAATGAGCAGTTCTTC.

The chain combines TRBV29-1 with TRBJ2-2; D is uncertain. Germline assignment: CDR1 SQVTM and CDR2 ANQGSEA. V lost 1 base and J lost 7, with 7 bases in between. This CDR3 comprises 12 residues. The CDR3 loop reads CSVEGMGGELFF. CDR3 coding DNA: TGCAGCGTTGAAGGGATGGGCGGGGAGCTGTTTTTT.

This sequence joins TRBV7-2 and TRBJ2-2; D gene ambiguous. The germline gives CDR1 SGHTA, CDR2 FQGNSA. Trimming cost V 2 bases and J 1 base, with 8 bases left between them. The CDR3 contains 15 residues. The CDR3 loop reads CASSLQPRNTGELFF. CDR3 coding DNA: TGTGCCAGCAGCTTACAGCCAAGGAACACCGGGGAGCTGTTTTTT.

There are a few counts of this clone. The genes are TRBV5-1 and TRBJ1-2; TRBD1 is a possible D gene (5 bases). This CDR3 has 17 residues. Germline V gives CDR1 SGHRS, CDR2 YFSETQ. Trimming pared 0 bases from V and 6 bases from J, leaving 21 bases between. The CDR3 sequence is CASSLGGPYPGRDGYTF. CDR3 nucleotide sequence: TGCGCCAGCAGCTTGGGGGGACCGTACCCGGGGCGCGATGGCTACACCTTC.

The V and J genes are TRBV30 and TRBJ1-5, with 7 bases aligning to TRBD1. Germline CDR1 reads GTSNPN; CDR2 reads SVGIG (reference sequence). The J segment lost 5 bases and the V segment lost 1 base, leaving 2 bases of the junction unmatched. The CDR3 sequence is 13 residues long. This CDR3 reads CAWSDRGDQPQHF. The CDR3 coding sequence is TGTGCCTGGAGTGACAGGGGAGATCAGCCCCAGCATTTT.

The V and J genes are TRBV18 and TRBJ1-3; D uncertain. This CDR3 contains 15 residues. V gave up 6 bases and J gave up 1 base, with 13 bases separating them. Germline values: CDR1 KGHSH, CDR2 LQKENI. The CDR3 sequence is CASSLEALSGNTIYF. DNA for the CDR3: TGTGCCAGCTCCTTAGAGGCGCTATCTGGAAACACCATATATTTT.

This clone was seen just once. The J gene is TRBJ1-1, the V gene TRBV2, with D maybe TRBD1 (5 bases). Germline V CDR1 and CDR2: SNHLY, FYNNEI. The CDR3 consists of 15 residues. Trimming stripped 8 bases from V and 5 bases from J, with 21 bases between. The CDR3 DNA is TGTGCCAGCTTAAGGACGGAAGGGACTAGGACTGAAGCTTTCTTT. Amino acids: CASLRTEGTRTEAFF.

The chain uses TRBV11-2 and TRBJ1-3, with D perhaps TRBD1 (5 bases). Trimming took 4 bases from V and 7 from J, leaving 11 bases between them. CDR3 length: 13 amino acids. Germline V CDR1 and CDR2: SGHAT, FQNNGV. The chain's CDR3 is CASSYVEGNTIYF. The CDR3, as DNA: TGTGCCAGCAGCTACGTCGAGGGGAACACCATATATTTT.

The chain links TRBV18 to TRBJ2-7; D ambiguous. Trimming removed 6 bases from V and 2 bases from J, with 11 bases in between. Germline V lookup: CDR1 KGHSH, CDR2 LQKENI. This CDR3 contains 13 residues. The CDR3 DNA is TGTGCCAGCTCGCCCAGTTATCCCTACGAGCAGTACTTC. Its translation is CASSPSYPYEQYF.

The genes are TRBV27 and TRBJ2-3, with a possible D match to TRBD1 (5 bases). CDR1 and CDR2 from the germline V gene are MNHEY and SMNVEV (reference sequence). This CDR3 contains 15 residues. The V gene lost 3 bases and the J gene lost 2 bases, with 12 bases spanning the gap. The CDR3 nucleotides read TGTGCCAGCAGTTTCCGGGCAGGGCCCACAGATACGCAGTATTTT. Protein: CASSFRAGPTDTQYF.

The chain uses TRBV2 and TRBJ1-4, with unresolved D. The CDR3 consists of 14 residues. V dropped 4 bases and J dropped 5 bases, with 11 bases sitting between them. Germline assignment: CDR1 SNHLY and CDR2 FYNNEI. CDR3 sequence reads: CASSGTVRNEKLFF. CDR3 DNA sequence: TGTGCCAGCAGTGGTACAGTGAGGAATGAAAAACTGTTTTTT.

This clone was observed a few times. The same CDR3 can be traced to other DNA sequences in this sample. This chain joins TRBV10-1 and TRBJ1-2; D uncertain. CDR3 length equals 12 residues. V was clipped by 3 bases and J by 3 bases, with 5 bases between them. The germline V gene encodes CDR1 WNHNN and CDR2 SYGVQD (reference sequence). The CDR3 loop reads CASSDTDYGYTF. CDR3 DNA: TGCGCCAGCAGTGACACAGACTATGGCTACACCTTC.

The chain links TRBV6-6 to TRBJ2-1, with 10 nucleotides matching TRBD2. Germline CDR1 MNHNY, CDR2 SVGAGI (reference sequence). The CDR3 loop spans 15 amino acids. The junction had 4 bases not matched to a gene; V was cut back by 4 bases and J by 4 bases. The CDR3 loop is CASSWASGGYNEQFF. In DNA form, the CDR3 reads TGTGCCAGCAGTTGGGCTAGCGGGGGTTACAATGAGCAGTTCTTC.

The chain employs TRBV7-3 and TRBJ2-2; D not resolved. With 4 bases removed from V and 2 bases from J, the gap between germline ends came to 14 bases. Germline assignment: CDR1 SGHTA and CDR2 FQGTGA. The CDR3 length is 16 residues. CDR3 amino acids: CASSSQIVQNTGELFF. CDR3 coding DNA: TGTGCCAGCAGCTCCCAAATTGTCCAAAACACCGGGGAGCTGTTTTTT.